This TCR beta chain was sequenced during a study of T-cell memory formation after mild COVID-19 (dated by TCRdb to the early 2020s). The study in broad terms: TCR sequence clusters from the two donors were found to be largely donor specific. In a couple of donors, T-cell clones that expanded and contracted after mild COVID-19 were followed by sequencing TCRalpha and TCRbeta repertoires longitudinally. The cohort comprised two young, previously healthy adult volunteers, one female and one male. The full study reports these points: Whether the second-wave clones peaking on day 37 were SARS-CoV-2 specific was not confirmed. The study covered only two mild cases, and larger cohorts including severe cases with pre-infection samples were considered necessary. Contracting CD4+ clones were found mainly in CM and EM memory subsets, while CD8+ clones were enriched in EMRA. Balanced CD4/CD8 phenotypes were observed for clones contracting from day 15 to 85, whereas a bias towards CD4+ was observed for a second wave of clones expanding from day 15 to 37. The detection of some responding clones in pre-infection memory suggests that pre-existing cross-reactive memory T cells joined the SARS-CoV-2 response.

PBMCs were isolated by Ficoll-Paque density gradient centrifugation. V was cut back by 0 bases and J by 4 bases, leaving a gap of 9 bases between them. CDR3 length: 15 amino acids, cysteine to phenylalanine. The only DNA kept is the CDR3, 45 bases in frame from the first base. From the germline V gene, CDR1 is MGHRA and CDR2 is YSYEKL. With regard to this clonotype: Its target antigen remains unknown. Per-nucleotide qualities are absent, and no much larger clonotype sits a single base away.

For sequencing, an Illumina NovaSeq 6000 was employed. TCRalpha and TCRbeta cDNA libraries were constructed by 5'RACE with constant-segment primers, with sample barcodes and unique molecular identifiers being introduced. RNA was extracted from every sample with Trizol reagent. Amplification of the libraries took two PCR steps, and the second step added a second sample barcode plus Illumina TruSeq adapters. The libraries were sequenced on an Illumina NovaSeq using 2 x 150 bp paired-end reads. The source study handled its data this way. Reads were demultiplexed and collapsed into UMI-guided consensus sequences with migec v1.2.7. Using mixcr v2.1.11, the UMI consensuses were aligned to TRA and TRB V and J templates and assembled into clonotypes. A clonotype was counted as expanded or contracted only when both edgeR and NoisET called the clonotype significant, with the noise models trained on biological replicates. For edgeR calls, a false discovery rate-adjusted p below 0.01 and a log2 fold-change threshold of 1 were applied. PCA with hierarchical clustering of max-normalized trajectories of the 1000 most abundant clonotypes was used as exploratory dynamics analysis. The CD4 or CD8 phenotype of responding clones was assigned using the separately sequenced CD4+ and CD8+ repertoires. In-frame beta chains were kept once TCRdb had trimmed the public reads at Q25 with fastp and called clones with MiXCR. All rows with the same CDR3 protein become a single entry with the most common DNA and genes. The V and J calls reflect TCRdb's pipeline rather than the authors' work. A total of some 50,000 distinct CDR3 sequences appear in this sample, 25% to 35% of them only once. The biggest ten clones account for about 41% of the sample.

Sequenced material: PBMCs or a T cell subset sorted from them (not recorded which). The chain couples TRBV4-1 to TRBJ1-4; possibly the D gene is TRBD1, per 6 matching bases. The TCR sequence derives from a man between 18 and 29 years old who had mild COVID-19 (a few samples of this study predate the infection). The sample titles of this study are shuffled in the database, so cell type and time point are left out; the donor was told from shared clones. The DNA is TGCGCCAGCAGCCAAGAGGGGGCGGTTAATGAAAAACTGTTTTTT. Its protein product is CASSQEGAVNEKLFF.